Listed here is a single T cell receptor (beta chain). The antigen this receptor binds is unknown. Within one base of it there is no much larger clone, and no base qualities were kept. The Qiagen DNeasy kit was used to extract genomic DNA from unsorted PBMCs and from the negatively selected CD4+ and CD8+ fractions. Using primers that anneal to V and J segments, immunoSEQ multiplex PCR amplified the TCR beta CDR3 regions. A synthetic immune receptor repertoire was used to minimize amplification bias, and any remaining bias was removed computationally after sequencing. In the paper's pipeline: Repertoire diversity was quantified as the Shannon entropy index using custom Python scripts. Unsorted, CD4+ and CD8+ repertoires were analyzed separately, except in combined analyses where CD4+ and CD8+ sequences were merged in silico. Clonal expansion was defined as a frequency increase of at least 2-fold after treatment compared with C1D1, and clones undetected at baseline were assigned a pseudocount of 0.5. Clones with 0 or 1 copy at C1D1 were defined as singleton clones, while clones with 2 or more copies were defined as non-singleton clones. By matching protein sequences in sorted samples from the same patient, clones expanded in unsorted samples were annotated as CD4+, CD8+ or unknown. Diversity changes from C1D1 to C4D1 were tested in paired samples using Wilcoxon tests. This is the immuneACCESS table as TCRdb keeps it, with only in-frame sequences that have V and J called. A part of the clones is gone; compared with another copy, unresolved V genes explain less than half, and the rest is unexplained. V and J calls and clone size are copied from that table; D and trimming were computed from the DNA. In all, the sample holds some 95,000 clones, and approximately 89% of those were seen once. The ten largest make up around 10% of the sample.

The sample belongs to a study of PD-1 blockade in classical Hodgkin lymphoma (dated by TCRdb to about 2020). With respect to the entire study: Nivolumab dosing was 3 mg/kg intravenously every 2 weeks, continuing until either disease progression or unacceptable toxicity. The study used CyTOF and TCR beta sequencing to define a peripheral blood immune signature of response to PD-1 blockade in classical Hodgkin lymphoma.

The CDR3 has 14 amino acids, counting the end cysteine and phenylalanine. This entry keeps only the CDR3 DNA: 42 bases, framed from base 1. Trimming costs V 5 bases and J 4 bases, and their ends lie 14 bases apart. As encoded in the germline V gene, CDR1 is SGHVS while CDR2 is FNYEAQ. The investigation overall reported the following: CD4+ but not CD8+ TCR diversity rose significantly by C4D1 (p=0.0027 vs p=0.16), most apparent in complete responders (p=0.02). Baseline TCR diversity was reported as lower in newly diagnosed patients than in healthy donors, and lower still in relapsed/refractory patients. Only a single clinical trial cohort was studied, and what caused the repertoire differences, possibly disease activity or prior therapy, remained undefined. Lower diversity was seen in patients whose nivolumab began less than 1 year after ASCT, and these patients were left out of later analyses so that immune reconstitution would not confound the results. Among trial patients, those achieving complete response had baseline diversity similar to that of newly diagnosed patients, while diversity was significantly lower in partial responders and progressors.

In the paper's terms, the time point label means: cycle 2 day 1 (C2D1) of nivolumab. All trial patients had relapsed after autologous stem cell transplantation, with cohorts A, B and C differing in prior brentuximab vedotin exposure. The trial cohort comprised some 60 patients with relapsed/refractory classical Hodgkin lymphoma whose best overall responses were complete response, partial response or progressive disease. Trial patients were treated with single-agent nivolumab in the multi-cohort phase II CheckMate 205 trial. An independent review committee assessed best overall response by applying the 2007 International Working Group response criteria. Trial PBMCs were obtained immediately prior to nivolumab initiation (C1D1) and on therapy at cycle 2 day 1 and cycle 4 day 1. After peripheral blood was drawn into 8 mL Vacutainer Cell Preparation Tubes, PBMCs were isolated by centrifugation and then cryopreserved.

Recombination connected TRBV7-6 to TRBJ2-5; 6 matching bases give a weak D call of TRBD2. The TCR sequence derives from a human donor with classical Hodgkin lymphoma. Source: peripheral blood mononuclear cells (PBMCs), taken before the second cycle of nivolumab. Read as DNA, the sequence is TGTGCCAGCAGCGCGCCTAGCGAAAGAGAGACCCAGTACTTC. Protein translation: CASSAPSERETQYF. Supplemented by the reference TRBV7-6 and TRBJ2-5 proteins around the CDR3, the complete variable domain is GAGVSQSPRYKVTKRGQDVALRCDPISGHVSLYWYRQALGQGPEFLTYFNYEAQQDKSGLPNDRFSAERPEGSISTLTIQRTEQRDSAMYRCASSAPSERETQYFGPGTRLLVL.